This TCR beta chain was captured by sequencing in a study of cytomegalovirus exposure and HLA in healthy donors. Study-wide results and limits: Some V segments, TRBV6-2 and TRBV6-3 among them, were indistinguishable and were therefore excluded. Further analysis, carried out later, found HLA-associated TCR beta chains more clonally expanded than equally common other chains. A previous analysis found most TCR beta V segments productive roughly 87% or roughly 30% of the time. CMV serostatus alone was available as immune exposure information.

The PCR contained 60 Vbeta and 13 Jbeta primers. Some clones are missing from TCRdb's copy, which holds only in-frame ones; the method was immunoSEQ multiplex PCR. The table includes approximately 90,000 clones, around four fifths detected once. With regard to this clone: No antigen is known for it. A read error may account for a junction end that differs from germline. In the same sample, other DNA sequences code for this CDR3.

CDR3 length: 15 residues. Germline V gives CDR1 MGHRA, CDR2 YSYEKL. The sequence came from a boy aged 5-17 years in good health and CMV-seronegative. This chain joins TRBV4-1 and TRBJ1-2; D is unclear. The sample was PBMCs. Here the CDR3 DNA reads TGCGCCAGTAGCCAACTTGAGACACGAATCTATGGCTACACCTTC. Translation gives CASSQLETRIYGYTF.